The clone carrying this TCR beta chain was detected a few times. What it binds is unknown. Trimming left V 4 bases short and J 1 base short, with 16 bases between. CDR3 length: 15 residues. Germline V gene data show CDR1 as SQVTM and CDR2 as ANQGSEA. Built from TCR beta cDNA, the libraries had unique molecular identifiers in them. MiXCR was run by TCRdb on the PCR reads, yielding one entry per CDR3 protein. The sample lists hundreds of thousands of distinct CDR3 sequences, under 55% occurring once. These data come from a study of post-analysis software for immune sequencing data. General observations from the study: Patients had higher frequencies than controls of roughly 5 TRBV segments, including TRBV5-6, TRBV5-1 and TRBV20-1.

The receptor was derived from a girl aged 5 to 17 with multiple sclerosis. The chain has TRBV29-1 and TRBJ2-5, with D possibly TRBD1 on 6 matching bases. Sequencing was performed on blood. CDR3 sequence reads: CSVVPTDSFQETQYF. In DNA form, the CDR3 reads TGCAGCGTTGTTCCAACGGACAGTTTCCAAGAGACCCAGTACTTC. The complete variable domain, with remaining parts taken from reference TRBV29-1 and TRBJ2-5, reads SAVISQKPSRDICQRGTSLTIQCQVDSQVTMMFWYRQQPGQSLTLIATANQGSEATYESGFVIDKFPISRPNLTFSTLTVSNMSPEDSSIYLCSVVPTDSFQETQYFGPGTRLLVL.